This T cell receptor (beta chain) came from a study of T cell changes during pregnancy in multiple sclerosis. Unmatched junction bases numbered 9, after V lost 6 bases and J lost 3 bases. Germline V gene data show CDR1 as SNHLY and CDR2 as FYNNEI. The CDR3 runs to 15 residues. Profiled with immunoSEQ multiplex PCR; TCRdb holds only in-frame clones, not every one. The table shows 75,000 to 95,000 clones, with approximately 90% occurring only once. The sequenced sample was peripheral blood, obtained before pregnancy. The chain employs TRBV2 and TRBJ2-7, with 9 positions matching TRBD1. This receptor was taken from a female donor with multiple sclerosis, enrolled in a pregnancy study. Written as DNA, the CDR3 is TGTGCCAGCAGCCGGGACAGGGCAAGAGTCTACGAGCAGTACTTC. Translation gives CASSRDRARVYEQYF.